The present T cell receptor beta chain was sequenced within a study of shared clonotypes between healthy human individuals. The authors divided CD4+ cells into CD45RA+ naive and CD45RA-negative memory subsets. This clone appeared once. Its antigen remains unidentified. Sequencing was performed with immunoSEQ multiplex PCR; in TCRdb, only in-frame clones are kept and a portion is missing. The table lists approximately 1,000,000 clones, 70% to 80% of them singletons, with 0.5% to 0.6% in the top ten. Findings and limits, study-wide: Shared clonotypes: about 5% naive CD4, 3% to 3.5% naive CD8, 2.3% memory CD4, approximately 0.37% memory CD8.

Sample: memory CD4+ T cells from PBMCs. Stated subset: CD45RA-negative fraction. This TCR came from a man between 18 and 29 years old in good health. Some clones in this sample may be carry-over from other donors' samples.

The CDR3 spells CASSFKRGVNTEAFF. CDR3 coding DNA: TGTGCCAGCAGCTTCAAGAGGGGCGTGAACACTGAAGCTTTCTTT. The chain links TRBV7-6 to TRBJ1-1; D perhaps matches TRBD1 (5 bases). V was cut by 3 bases and J by 0 bases, with 11 bases left in between. The CDR3 has 15 residues. Looked up from germline, CDR1 is SGHVS and CDR2 is FNYEAQ.